These T cell receptor beta chains were read from a single sample in a study of spatial heterogeneity in lung cancer. TCRdb re-derived calls from the 5' RACE reads in MiXCR, one entry per CDR3 protein. Of about 7,000 distinct CDR3 sequences listed, 3% to 4% are singletons. Material: lung tumor tissue, obtained at surgery. These receptors were collected from a male donor with early-stage non-small cell lung cancer. Both conserved end residues are trimmed from each CDR3. Fields, in order: D gene, J gene, V gene, CDR3 length, CDR3 protein. A D gene is named only where the DNA matches it firmly.

D gene: TRBD2; J gene: TRBJ2-1; V gene: TRBV20-1; CDR3 length: 14; CDR3 protein: SAGGLAGEAYNEQF
D gene: TRBD2; J gene: TRBJ2-1; V gene: TRBV9; CDR3 length: 11; CDR3 protein: ASSGRTSFLQF
D gene: TRBD2; J gene: TRBJ2-3; V gene: TRBV4-2; CDR3 length: 13; CDR3 protein: ASSPPSGGSRTQY
D gene: TRBD1; J gene: TRBJ1-5; V gene: TRBV6-1; CDR3 length: 13; CDR3 protein: ASSPGPQGAQPQH
D gene: -; J gene: TRBJ2-7; V gene: TRBV27; CDR3 length: 13; CDR3 protein: ASSLQAVRSYEQY
D gene: -; J gene: TRBJ2-5; V gene: TRBV5-1; CDR3 length: 12; CDR3 protein: ASSLEPLRETQY
D gene: -; J gene: TRBJ2-5; V gene: TRBV5-1; CDR3 length: 13; CDR3 protein: ASSFEQINQETQY
D gene: -; J gene: TRBJ1-3; V gene: TRBV5-4; CDR3 length: 11; CDR3 protein: ASSLAGSNTIY
D gene: TRBD2; J gene: TRBJ2-2; V gene: TRBV7-8; CDR3 length: 14; CDR3 protein: ASSPSGGAPTGELF
D gene: -; J gene: TRBJ2-1; V gene: TRBV28; CDR3 length: 13; CDR3 protein: ASSPEAISYNEQL
D gene: -; J gene: TRBJ2-2; V gene: TRBV20-1; CDR3 length: 12; CDR3 protein: SARSTSGTGELF
D gene: -; J gene: TRBJ2-2; V gene: TRBV20-1; CDR3 length: 11; CDR3 protein: SASKTNTGELF
D gene: TRBD1; J gene: TRBJ1-5; V gene: TRBV7-2; CDR3 length: 14; CDR3 protein: ASSLARTGNNQPQH
D gene: -; J gene: TRBJ2-1; V gene: TRBV19; CDR3 length: 14; CDR3 protein: ASPPSGKERYNEQF
D gene: -; J gene: TRBJ2-3; V gene: TRBV7-3; CDR3 length: 13; CDR3 protein: ASSLGSPSTDTQY
D gene: -; J gene: TRBJ2-5; V gene: TRBV5-6; CDR3 length: 12; CDR3 protein: ASSLWGSKETQY
D gene: -; J gene: TRBJ1-1; V gene: TRBV30; CDR3 length: 9; CDR3 protein: AWSRGTEAF
D gene: -; J gene: TRBJ1-4; V gene: TRBV2; CDR3 length: 11; CDR3 protein: ASQKGTNEKLF
D gene: -; J gene: TRBJ2-3; V gene: TRBV7-2; CDR3 length: 13; CDR3 protein: ASSFIRGNTDTQY
D gene: -; J gene: TRBJ2-7; V gene: TRBV7-9; CDR3 length: 10; CDR3 protein: ASSLGSYEQY
D gene: -; J gene: TRBJ1-2; V gene: TRBV29-1; CDR3 length: 9; CDR3 protein: SVTGNYGYT
D gene: -; J gene: TRBJ1-1; V gene: TRBV20-1; CDR3 length: 13; CDR3 protein: SARDRSRPNTEAF
D gene: -; J gene: TRBJ2-6; V gene: TRBV4-2; CDR3 length: 12; CDR3 protein: ASSQDHPANVLT
D gene: TRBD1; J gene: TRBJ2-7; V gene: TRBV6-1; CDR3 length: 11; CDR3 protein: ASRDRASHEQY
D gene: -; J gene: TRBJ1-1; V gene: TRBV20-1; CDR3 length: 11; CDR3 protein: SASGQMNTEAF
D gene: -; J gene: TRBJ1-1; V gene: TRBV5-6; CDR3 length: 11; CDR3 protein: ASIPHGASEAF
D gene: TRBD2; J gene: TRBJ2-1; V gene: TRBV20-1; CDR3 length: 15; CDR3 protein: SARGFKSGSGYNEQF
D gene: TRBD2; J gene: TRBJ2-5; V gene: TRBV6-1; CDR3 length: 13; CDR3 protein: ASRPAGAYQETQY
D gene: TRBD1; J gene: TRBJ2-7; V gene: TRBV28; CDR3 length: 12; CDR3 protein: ASSSYPDRVRQY
D gene: TRBD1; J gene: TRBJ2-5; V gene: TRBV20-1; CDR3 length: 12; CDR3 protein: SARIWTGGETQY
D gene: -; J gene: TRBJ2-1; V gene: TRBV18; CDR3 length: 14; CDR3 protein: ASSPPVPGAYSEQF
D gene: TRBD1; J gene: TRBJ2-7; V gene: TRBV11-2; CDR3 length: 15; CDR3 protein: ASSAPFRDSLSYEQY
D gene: -; J gene: TRBJ2-6; V gene: TRBV13; CDR3 length: 14; CDR3 protein: ASSFRGAGGANVLT
D gene: TRBD1; J gene: TRBJ1-6; V gene: TRBV11-1; CDR3 length: 13; CDR3 protein: ASSADRGALSPLH
D gene: -; J gene: TRBJ1-4; V gene: TRBV6-5; CDR3 length: 11; CDR3 protein: ASRGHGNEKLF
D gene: -; J gene: TRBJ1-1; V gene: TRBV5-1; CDR3 length: 15; CDR3 protein: ASSSRVIFAGGTEAF
D gene: TRBD1; J gene: TRBJ2-7; V gene: TRBV30; CDR3 length: 11; CDR3 protein: AWGTGGCYEQY
D gene: TRBD1; J gene: TRBJ1-4; V gene: TRBV27; CDR3 length: 13; CDR3 protein: ASSLTGGPNEKLF
D gene: TRBD2; J gene: TRBJ2-3; V gene: TRBV9; CDR3 length: 16; CDR3 protein: ASSVVGSGGLYTDTQY
D gene: -; J gene: TRBJ1-6; V gene: TRBV6-6; CDR3 length: 14; CDR3 protein: ASSYRPAEENSPLH
D gene: TRBD2; J gene: TRBJ2-1; V gene: TRBV5-1; CDR3 length: 15; CDR3 protein: ASSLVLAGGSYNEQF
D gene: -; J gene: TRBJ2-7; V gene: TRBV28; CDR3 length: 11; CDR3 protein: ASSLSQIVKQY
D gene: -; J gene: TRBJ1-4; V gene: TRBV12-3/TRBV12-4; CDR3 length: 13; CDR3 protein: ASSFDHTGKEKLF
D gene: -; J gene: TRBJ1-5; V gene: TRBV4-2; CDR3 length: 12; CDR3 protein: ASSQDRGVQPQH
D gene: TRBD2; J gene: TRBJ2-1; V gene: TRBV7-6; CDR3 length: 15; CDR3 protein: ASSVTSGRAKYNEQF
D gene: TRBD1; J gene: TRBJ1-1; V gene: TRBV5-1; CDR3 length: 14; CDR3 protein: ASSVTQGAGGTEAF
D gene: -; J gene: TRBJ2-7; V gene: TRBV10-3; CDR3 length: 12; CDR3 protein: ATKSPGRVVEQY
D gene: -; J gene: TRBJ1-1; V gene: TRBV7-8; CDR3 length: 11; CDR3 protein: ASSLAGLTEAF
D gene: -; J gene: TRBJ2-3; V gene: TRBV20-1; CDR3 length: 13; CDR3 protein: SARAFGGSTDTQY
D gene: -; J gene: TRBJ1-2; V gene: TRBV15; CDR3 length: 12; CDR3 protein: ATSTTAANYGYT